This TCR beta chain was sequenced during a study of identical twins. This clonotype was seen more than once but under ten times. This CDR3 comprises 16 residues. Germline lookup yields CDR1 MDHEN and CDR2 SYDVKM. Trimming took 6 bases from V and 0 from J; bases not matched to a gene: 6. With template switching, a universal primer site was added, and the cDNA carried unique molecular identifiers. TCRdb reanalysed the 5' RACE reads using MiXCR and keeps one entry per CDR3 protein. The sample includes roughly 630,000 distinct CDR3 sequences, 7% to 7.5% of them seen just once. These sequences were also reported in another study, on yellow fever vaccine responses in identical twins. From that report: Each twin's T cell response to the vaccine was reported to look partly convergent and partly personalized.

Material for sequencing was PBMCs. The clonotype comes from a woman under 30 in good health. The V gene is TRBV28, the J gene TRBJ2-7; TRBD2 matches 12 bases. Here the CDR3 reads CASSSPTSGSSYEQYF. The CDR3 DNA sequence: TGTGCCAGCAGCTCCCCGACTAGCGGGAGCTCCTACGAGCAGTACTTC.